This T cell receptor beta chain comes out of a study of blood T cell repertoires in COVID-19. Overall study context: Samples came from the United States, Italy and Spain, spanning acute and convalescent COVID-19.

V was pared by 5 bases and J by 2 bases, with 6 bases of the junction left unmatched. This CDR3 spans 15 amino acids. CDR1 and CDR2 from the germline V gene are KGHSH and LQKENI. The data were produced by immunoSEQ multiplex PCR, yet TCRdb's version contains in-frame clones alone and is incomplete. The sample shows 150,000 to 200,000 clones, 84% of them seen only once. This clonotype was sampled from a man between 18 and 29 years old with active or convalescent COVID-19. The chain is built from TRBV18 and TRBJ2-7; TRBD1 matches 10 bases. Sequenced input: peripheral blood. The CDR3 reads CASSFTGTGAYEQYF. As DNA, the CDR3 is TGTGCCAGCTCATTTACCGGGACAGGGGCCTACGAGCAGTACTTC.